The present T cell receptor beta chain was sequenced within a study of blood T cells in healthy people across ages. Study-level findings and limits: As naive T cell percentage varied, TCR beta diversity correlated strongly with it.

Trimming removed 5 bases from V and 5 bases from J, with 7 bases in between. The CDR3 is 11 amino acids. Germline CDR1 is SEHNR and CDR2 is FQNEAQ (reference sequence). This clonotype came up a few times. What it binds is unknown. Sample-barcoded 5' priming and a J-beta primer mix drove a second PCR of roughly 6 to 12 cycles. One entry per CDR3 protein, called by TCRdb with MiXCR from the 5' RACE reads. The table has 800,000 to 950,000 distinct CDR3 sequences, around 46% seen once; the top ten hold about an eighth. The TCR sequence derives from a man under 40 in good health. This chain connects TRBV7-9 to TRBJ2-7; D unclear. The material sequenced was blood. CDR3 residues: CASSTMDEQYF. The CDR3 DNA reads TGTGCCAGCAGCACCATGGACGAGCAGTACTTC.